Listed here is a single TCR beta chain. The specificity of this receptor is unknown. No base-level quality is on record; no much larger clone is a single base apart. The sample is drawn from a study of shared clonotypes between healthy human individuals (TCRdb year 2020). Background on the whole study: Two women and a few men aged 18 to 49 years were included in the cohort. For each donor, three plates each were used for CD4 naive and CD4 memory, two plates were used for CD8 naive, and one plate was used for CD8 memory. Blood TCR repertoires of a handful of healthy adults were deeply sequenced to estimate repertoire size and the extent of clonotype sharing between individuals. Different laboratories and diverse techniques were used to prepare libraries and sequence TCR repertoires, to increase sequencing depth and limit assay-specific biases. Each donor's leukapheresis produced roughly between roughly 0.94 and 9.5 billion PBMCs. What the study reported, not specific to this receptor: Sampling was limited to blood, and TCR repertoires in tissue likely differ from TCR repertoires in blood. Sharing across four donors was observed for about 4.8% of naive CD4, over 3% of naive CD8, around 2.5% of memory CD4, and roughly 0.43% of memory CD8 clonotypes. The small number of donors limited the genetic and exposure-history diversity represented. Higher generation probabilities were observed for clonotypes shared by all four sorted-subset donors than for non-shared clonotypes. Estimated clonotype richness was generally larger for naive than for memory subsets. Based on pairwise subsampling, the degree of clonotype sharing among donors was expected to be affected by sequencing depth. Even with the large sequencing depth, rarefaction of the sorted-subset datasets indicated that sequencing was incomplete.

Using the deep immunoSEQ assay, TCR CDR3 regions were amplified from genomic DNA by multiplex PCR. Extracted genomic DNA from each cell subset was distributed evenly across all wells of several immunoSEQ 96-well plates, and each plate was treated as a replicate. For sorted subsets, 150 to 200 ng genomic DNA, equal to about 30,000 T cell genomes, was loaded into each replicate PCR. The purified libraries were quantified using a Qubit 3.0 fluorometer, sized with a Bioanalyzer 2100, and then quantified again using the KAPA Library Quantification kit. Every immunoSEQ 96-well plate was sequenced on a dedicated single-read 150-cycle Illumina NextSeq 550 flow cell. The original methods were these. Because the immunoSEQ output included only junctional sequences and no quality scores, the filtering could not be the same as the filtering used for full-length reads. Sequences were annotated with PyIR, a Python wrapper for IgBLAST v1.9, and V/J genes and CDR3 were assigned using IMGT germline references. Reads were removed for weak V/J assignments (E-value above 1e-6), missing CDR3, stop codons, out-of-frame junctions, or ambiguous translated residues. A V3J clonotype was defined by an identical inferred V gene, J gene, and CDR3 amino acid sequence. To compute the percentage overlap between repertoires, the number of shared unique clonotypes was divided by the size of the smaller repertoire. RTK rarefaction, the Chao1 estimator, and Recon v2.1 estimates of unobserved clonotypes were used to assess repertoire richness. For all TCRbeta clonotypes obtained by the gDNA method from a few donors, generation probabilities were computed with OLGA. TCRdb limited this immuneACCESS table to in-frame rearrangements with V and J called. A share of clones is missing; checked studies link under half to unresolved V genes, and the rest is unexplained. The D gene and trimming were derived from the DNA, and the V and J assignments and clone size from that table. The table for this sample lists about 980,000 clones; more than 75% of them were counted only once. Of the sample, 1.5% is held by the ten largest clones.

The donors were healthy, HIV-negative adults who had no recently reported acute infections or vaccinations. Only Caucasian adults living in Nashville, Tennessee, USA were represented among the donors. CD4+ T cells were enriched by magnetic negative selection; naive cells were then positively selected on CD45RA, and the negative fraction formed the memory subset. After blood collection by leukapheresis, PBMCs were isolated using Ficoll-Histopaque density gradient centrifugation and then cryopreserved in the vapor phase of liquid nitrogen. Analytical flow cytometry was used to check the purity and quantity of each magnetically sorted T cell population. Genomic DNA was isolated from each sorted fraction and quantified by UV absorbance on a Nanodrop 2000c. V ends up 5 bases short and J 4 bases short, with an unmatched junction base count of 8. The CDR3 spans 14 residues, from the cysteine through the phenylalanine. The only DNA kept is the CDR3, 42 bases in frame from the first base. In the germline V gene (reference sequence), CDR1 corresponds to SEHNR and CDR2 to FQNEAQ.

The sequenced sample was memory CD4+ T cells sorted from blood. In light of the paper, this sample's cell subset or site label describes: CD45RA-negative fraction. The V and J segments used are TRBV7-9 and TRBJ2-7; 7 nucleotides in the junction match TRBD2. The source of this sequence is a man between 18 and 35 years old in good health. The DNA reads TGTGCCAGCAGCGTAACTGGCGGGAGTTACGAGCAGTACTTC. Translated, this is CASSVTGGSYEQYF.